This record looks at one T cell receptor (beta chain) sequence and its context. These data originate in a study of blood T cell repertoires in COVID-19. Study at large: Specimens from acute and convalescent COVID-19 originated in the United States, Italy and Spain. The cDNA or gDNA used as material had been derived from T cells, B-cell-depleted T cells, or PBMCs.

TCRdb's table, derived via immunoSEQ multiplex PCR, lists solely in-frame clones and lacks some. This table holds some 400,000 clones, roughly 86% found once. Germline V gives CDR1 SGHTS, CDR2 YDEGEE. The CDR3 length is 13 residues. The trim removed 4 bases at V and 8 bases at J, leaving 4 bases unmatched. Sequenced: peripheral blood. The V gene is TRBV5-8, the J gene TRBJ1-3; 9 positions agree with TRBD1. The origin of this receptor is a woman in her fifties or sixties with COVID-19, enrolled during active disease. CDR3 region: CASSGGQGYTIYF. CDR3 coding DNA: TGTGCCAGCAGCGGGGGACAGGGATACACCATATATTTT.